The rows below give T cell receptor beta chains drawn from one sample of a study of shared clonotypes between healthy human individuals. Method: immunoSEQ multiplex PCR; TCRdb's copy keeps in-frame clones and lacks some. Among roughly 770,000 clones listed, just over 95% were seen once. The source material was naive CD8+ T cells sorted from blood. These receptors all stem from a man aged 25 to 40 in good health. CDR3s include the opening cysteine and the closing phenylalanine or tryptophan. The D gene is left open where the match is weak. Some rows mark clone size as missing; the rest say once, few, many or name a class of expanded clone.

abundance: NA; v_gene: TRBV28; j_gene: TRBJ2-7; d_gene: NA; CDR3aa: CASSLWESSYEQYF; CDR3nt: TGTGCCAGCAGTTTATGGGAGAGCTCCTACGAGCAGTACTTC
abundance: NA; v_gene: TRBV4-3; j_gene: TRBJ2-3; d_gene: TRBD2; CDR3aa: CASSQLAGVSHTDTQYF; CDR3nt: TGCGCCAGCAGCCAACTAGCGGGAGTTTCTCATACAGATACGCAGTATTTT
abundance: NA; v_gene: TRBV19; j_gene: TRBJ1-5; d_gene: NA; CDR3aa: CASSLTDYSNQPQHF; CDR3nt: TGTGCCAGCTCCCTGACAGATTATAGCAATCAGCCCCAGCATTTT
abundance: few; v_gene: TRBV7-9; j_gene: TRBJ1-2; d_gene: NA; CDR3aa: CASSLTTETYGYTF; CDR3nt: TGTGCCAGCAGCTTAACGACAGAAACCTATGGCTACACCTTC
abundance: NA; v_gene: TRBV7-2; j_gene: TRBJ2-1; d_gene: TRBD2; CDR3aa: CASSLVTSGFYNEQFF; CDR3nt: TGTGCCAGCAGCTTAGTTACTAGCGGGTTCTACAATGAGCAGTTCTTC
abundance: NA; v_gene: TRBV29-1; j_gene: TRBJ2-7; d_gene: NA; CDR3aa: CSVAPSADLYEQYF; CDR3nt: TGCAGCGTTGCCCCCTCAGCGGATTTATACGAGCAGTACTTC
abundance: NA; v_gene: TRBV2; j_gene: TRBJ2-1; d_gene: TRBD2; CDR3aa: CASSGLADRWDEQFF; CDR3nt: TGTGCCAGCAGTGGGCTAGCGGATCGCTGGGATGAGCAGTTCTTC
abundance: NA; v_gene: TRBV2; j_gene: TRBJ2-7; d_gene: NA; CDR3aa: CASIGGGYEQYF; CDR3nt: TGTGCCAGTATAGGGGGGGGCTACGAGCAGTACTTC
abundance: NA; v_gene: TRBV5-4; j_gene: TRBJ2-2; d_gene: NA; CDR3aa: CASSTGLRGSGELFF; CDR3nt: TGTGCCAGCAGCACGGGACTCCGAGGGTCCGGGGAGCTGTTTTTT
abundance: NA; v_gene: TRBV6-5; j_gene: TRBJ1-4; d_gene: TRBD1; CDR3aa: CASSFRTGSAEKLFF; CDR3nt: TGTGCCAGCAGTTTTAGGACAGGCTCCGCTGAAAAACTGTTTTTT
abundance: NA; v_gene: TRBV11-2; j_gene: TRBJ1-1; d_gene: NA; CDR3aa: CASSLHPEAFF; CDR3nt: TGTGCCAGCAGCTTACATCCTGAAGCTTTCTTT
abundance: NA; v_gene: TRBV13; j_gene: TRBJ2-7; d_gene: NA; CDR3aa: CASSLGLGRDEQYF; CDR3nt: TGTGCCAGCAGCTTAGGCCTAGGGCGTGACGAGCAGTACTTC
abundance: NA; v_gene: TRBV9; j_gene: TRBJ2-1; d_gene: TRBD2; CDR3aa: CASSVGSGLAGVGEQFF; CDR3nt: TGTGCCAGCAGCGTAGGTTCCGGACTAGCGGGAGTGGGTGAGCAGTTCTTC
abundance: NA; v_gene: TRBV5-5; j_gene: TRBJ2-3; d_gene: NA; CDR3aa: CASSSDLLPGDTQYF; CDR3nt: TGTGCCAGCAGCTCCGATCTACTACCAGGAGATACGCAGTATTTT
abundance: NA; v_gene: TRBV7-6; j_gene: TRBJ1-3; d_gene: NA; CDR3aa: CASSLVWGQRAGNTIYF; CDR3nt: TGTGCCAGCAGCTTAGTATGGGGCCAAAGGGCTGGAAACACCATATATTTT
abundance: NA; v_gene: TRBV27; j_gene: TRBJ2-7; d_gene: NA; CDR3aa: CASSTEGERVHEQYF; CDR3nt: TGTGCCAGCAGCACTGAGGGGGAAAGAGTCCACGAGCAGTACTTC
abundance: NA; v_gene: TRBV5-4; j_gene: TRBJ1-5; d_gene: TRBD1; CDR3aa: CASSLDRGQGQPQHF; CDR3nt: TGTGCCAGCAGCTTGGACAGGGGGCAAGGCCAGCCCCAGCATTTT
abundance: NA; v_gene: TRBV7-2; j_gene: TRBJ1-4; d_gene: NA; CDR3aa: CASSRQFATNEKLFF; CDR3nt: TGTGCCAGCAGCCGACAGTTCGCAACTAATGAAAAACTGTTTTTT
abundance: NA; v_gene: TRBV7-9; j_gene: TRBJ2-6; d_gene: NA; CDR3aa: CASSLARAGANVLTF; CDR3nt: TGTGCCAGCAGCTTAGCCAGGGCCGGGGCCAACGTCCTGACTTTC
abundance: NA; v_gene: TRBV5-4; j_gene: TRBJ2-7; d_gene: NA; CDR3aa: CASSLGVSGIVSYEQYF; CDR3nt: TGTGCCAGCAGCCTTGGAGTGTCCGGGATTGTCTCCTACGAGCAGTACTTC
abundance: NA; v_gene: TRBV27; j_gene: TRBJ1-2; d_gene: NA; CDR3aa: CASSPTGYYGYTF; CDR3nt: TGTGCCAGCAGTCCGACAGGCTACTATGGCTACACCTTC
abundance: few; v_gene: TRBV9; j_gene: TRBJ2-7; d_gene: NA; CDR3aa: CASSVAGADYEQYF; CDR3nt: TGTGCCAGCAGCGTAGCAGGGGCGGATTACGAGCAGTACTTC
abundance: NA; v_gene: TRBV10-2; j_gene: TRBJ1-4; d_gene: NA; CDR3aa: CASRIRGFNEKLFF; CDR3nt: TGCGCCAGCAGGATAAGGGGTTTCAATGAAAAACTGTTTTTT
abundance: NA; v_gene: TRBV23-1; j_gene: TRBJ1-5; d_gene: TRBD1; CDR3aa: CASRVVGGTGENSNQPQHF; CDR3nt: TGCGCCAGCAGGGTAGTAGGCGGGACAGGGGAGAATAGCAATCAGCCCCAGCATTTT
abundance: once; v_gene: TRBV7-9; j_gene: TRBJ2-3; d_gene: NA; CDR3aa: CASIPDVRGDTQYF; CDR3nt: TGTGCCAGCATCCCCGACGTCCGAGGAGATACGCAGTATTTT
abundance: NA; v_gene: TRBV27; j_gene: TRBJ2-1; d_gene: TRBD1; CDR3aa: CASGTGSYNEQFF; CDR3nt: TGTGCCAGCGGGACAGGCTCCTACAATGAGCAGTTCTTC
abundance: NA; v_gene: TRBV2; j_gene: TRBJ2-7; d_gene: NA; CDR3aa: CASTQTGTAPVEQYF; CDR3nt: TGTGCCAGCACCCAGACCGGGACGGCGCCGGTCGAGCAGTACTTC
abundance: NA; v_gene: TRBV5-8; j_gene: TRBJ1-3; d_gene: TRBD1; CDR3aa: CASSFRRGQSRTGNTIYF; CDR3nt: TGTGCCAGCAGCTTCCGAAGGGGACAGAGCAGAACTGGAAACACCATATATTTT
abundance: NA; v_gene: TRBV5-1; j_gene: TRBJ2-7; d_gene: TRBD1; CDR3aa: CASSLGTGGEDEQYF; CDR3nt: TGCGCCAGCAGCTTAGGTACAGGGGGCGAGGATGAGCAGTACTTC
abundance: NA; v_gene: TRBV5-1; j_gene: TRBJ2-1; d_gene: NA; CDR3aa: CASSGVEQFF; CDR3nt: TGCGCCAGCAGCGGGGTTGAGCAGTTCTTC
abundance: NA; v_gene: TRBV29-1; j_gene: TRBJ2-1; d_gene: NA; CDR3aa: CSGTSRTYNEQFF; CDR3nt: TGCAGCGGCACTAGCAGGACTTACAATGAGCAGTTCTTC
abundance: NA; v_gene: TRBV11-2; j_gene: TRBJ1-1; d_gene: TRBD1; CDR3aa: CASREGHRGGRTEAFF; CDR3nt: TGTGCCAGCAGGGAGGGGCACAGGGGAGGGAGGACTGAAGCTTTCTTT
abundance: once; v_gene: TRBV15; j_gene: TRBJ2-7; d_gene: TRBD2; CDR3aa: CATSSTSGIYEQYF; CDR3nt: TGTGCCACCAGCAGCACTAGCGGGATTTACGAGCAGTACTTC
abundance: NA; v_gene: TRBV28; j_gene: TRBJ1-5; d_gene: TRBD1; CDR3aa: CASSFFQGALDQPQHF; CDR3nt: TGTGCCAGCAGTTTCTTTCAGGGGGCTCTTGATCAGCCCCAGCATTTT
abundance: NA; v_gene: TRBV4-1; j_gene: TRBJ1-1; d_gene: NA; CDR3aa: CASSQEPPATEAFF; CDR3nt: TGCGCCAGCAGCCAAGAGCCCCCGGCGACTGAAGCTTTCTTT
abundance: once; v_gene: TRBV9; j_gene: TRBJ2-1; d_gene: TRBD2; CDR3aa: CASSITYSGGIDNEQFF; CDR3nt: TGTGCCAGCAGCATAACCTACAGCGGGGGTATTGACAATGAGCAGTTCTTC
abundance: NA; v_gene: TRBV7-8; j_gene: TRBJ1-1; d_gene: NA; CDR3aa: CASSLGGLNTEAFF; CDR3nt: TGTGCCAGCAGCCTAGGAGGGTTAAACACTGAAGCTTTCTTT